This is a list of T cell receptor beta chains from one sample in a study of PD-1 blockade in classical Hodgkin lymphoma. Assay used: immunoSEQ multiplex PCR; TCRdb lists only in-frame clones, some missing. Of tens of thousands of clones in the sample, approximately 90% were seen once. This specimen consisted of peripheral blood mononuclear cells (PBMCs), obtained before the fourth cycle of nivolumab. These receptors were taken from a human donor with classical Hodgkin lymphoma. The CDR3 runs from the conserved cysteine through the conserved F or W. D genes are given only for firm matches. The size of a clone is reported for some rows only, either as once, few or many, or as a class for expanded clones.

J	V	D	size	DNA	CDR3
TRBJ1-2	TRBV5-1	TRBD1	-	TGCGCCAGCAGCGAGGACAGGGAGAGTGGCTACACCTTC	CASSEDRESGYTF
TRBJ2-1	TRBV5-4	-	-	TGTGCCAGCAGCTTGTCTTGGGATGAGCAGTTCTTC	CASSLSWDEQFF
TRBJ1-1	TRBV10-2	-	-	TGCGCCAGCGGGGGACGGATGAACACTGAAGCTTTCTTT	CASGGRMNTEAFF
TRBJ1-3	TRBV9	-	-	TGTGCCAGCAGCGTAGAGCCAGGGTCTGGAAACACCATATATTTT	CASSVEPGSGNTIYF
TRBJ1-2	TRBV9	-	once	TGTGCCAGCAGCGTAGCGAGGCAGGGACCCTATGGCTACACCTTC	CASSVARQGPYGYTF
TRBJ1-2	TRBV19	TRBD1	-	TGTGCCAGTAGCTACAGGGACAGCTATGGCTACACCTTC	CASSYRDSYGYTF
TRBJ1-3	TRBV7-2	-	-	TGTGCCAGCAGCTTTACAGGGACCTCTGGAAACACCATATATTTT	CASSFTGTSGNTIYF
TRBJ2-2	TRBV19	-	once	TGTGCCAGTAGTATTTCCGGATACACCGGGGAGCTGTTTTTT	CASSISGYTGELFF
TRBJ2-3	TRBV30	TRBD1	-	TGTGCCTGGAGTCCAACCCCCGGGACAGGGGGAGCAGATACGCAGTATTTT	CAWSPTPGTGGADTQYF
TRBJ2-5	TRBV30	-	-	TGTGCCTGGAGTCCCGAAGGCGGGGAGGAGACCCAGTACTTC	CAWSPEGGEETQYF
TRBJ2-2	TRBV4-2	-	-	TGTGCCAGCAATGTGCAAGGGGGCACCGGGGAGCTGTTTTTT	CASNVQGGTGELFF
TRBJ1-6	TRBV19	-	few	TGTGCCAGTAGTATTCGGCAGGGCGGTAATTCACCCCTCCACTTT	CASSIRQGGNSPLHF
TRBJ2-1	TRBV2	-	-	TGTGCCAGCAGTGCGCTTGGTGAGCAGTTCTTC	CASSALGEQFF
TRBJ1-2	TRBV7-5	-	-	TGTGCCAGCAGCTTAGATCTCTATGGCTACACCTTC	CASSLDLYGYTF
TRBJ2-4	TRBV18	TRBD2	-	TGTGCCAGCTCTCTTAGCGGGGGGAATCAAAACATTCAGTACTTC	CASSLSGGNQNIQYF
TRBJ2-3	TRBV30	-	-	TGTGCCTGGAGTGGAACCGGACCGAGCACAGATACGCAGTATTTT	CAWSGTGPSTDTQYF
TRBJ2-7	TRBV15	-	once	TGTGCCACCAGCAGAGATCCAAGTCCCTACGAGCAGTACTTC	CATSRDPSPYEQYF
TRBJ2-3	TRBV30	TRBD2	-	TGTGCCTGGAGTGCCCAGCGGGGGGGCACAGATACGCAGTATTTT	CAWSAQRGGTDTQYF
TRBJ1-3	TRBV29-1	-	-	TGCAGCGCTCGGGGTTTCTCTGGAAACACCATATATTTT	CSARGFSGNTIYF
TRBJ2-2	TRBV6-1	TRBD1	-	TGTGCCAGCATTATGACAGGGGGGGACACCGGGGAGCTGTTTTTT	CASIMTGGDTGELFF
TRBJ2-2	TRBV30	TRBD2	-	TGTGCCTGCAAAGGACTAGCGGACACCGGGGAGCTGTTTTTT	CACKGLADTGELFF
TRBJ1-1	TRBV7-2	-	-	TGTGCCAGCAGCTCCCCTTTACAGGCCACTGAAGCTTTCTTT	CASSSPLQATEAFF
TRBJ2-3	TRBV29-1	-	-	TGCAGCGTTTCACAGGGGGGGACAGATACGCAGTATTTT	CSVSQGGTDTQYF
TRBJ2-5	TRBV9	-	-	TGTGCCAGCAGCGTAGAAGATGGGGACCCTAGGGAGACCCAGTACTTC	CASSVEDGDPRETQYF
TRBJ2-2	TRBV27	TRBD2	-	TGTGCCAGCAATGGCGGGGGGAACACCGGGGAGCTGTTTTTT	CASNGGGNTGELFF
TRBJ1-1	TRBV25-1	-	-	TGTGCCAGCAGTGAACGTGGAATTACTGAAGCTTTCTTT	CASSERGITEAFF
TRBJ1-1	TRBV19	-	once	TGTGCCAGTACCCTCGGCGGGCCGAACACTGAAGCTTTCTTT	CASTLGGPNTEAFF
TRBJ1-2	TRBV5-6	-	-	TGTGCCAGCAGCTTTCTAGGGTCGGCCAACTATGGCTACACCTTC	CASSFLGSANYGYTF
TRBJ2-7	TRBV7-6	-	-	TGTGCCAGCAGCTTAACAGGGACCTACGAGCAGTACTTC	CASSLTGTYEQYF
TRBJ1-5	TRBV7-2	-	-	TGTGCCAGCAGCTTAAGACGTTTTAGCAATCAGCCCCAGCATTTT	CASSLRRFSNQPQHF
TRBJ2-7	TRBV27	TRBD1	-	TGTGCCAGCAGGTCCGGGACAGGGGGCTACGAGCAGTACTTC	CASRSGTGGYEQYF
TRBJ2-1	TRBV9	TRBD2	-	TGTGCCAGCAGCGTCCAGAGCGGGGGGGCCTTGGATGAGCAGTTCTTC	CASSVQSGGALDEQFF
TRBJ2-7	TRBV4-2	-	-	TGTGCCAGCAGCCAAGATAGATATGACCCCGCAACCGAGCAGTACTTC	CASSQDRYDPATEQYF
TRBJ1-5	TRBV28	-	few	TGTGCCAGCAGCCGCCCGGACAGACTTAATCAGCCCCAGCATTTT	CASSRPDRLNQPQHF
TRBJ1-1	TRBV19	-	-	TGTGCCAGTAGTATCAGGGAGAACACTGAAGCTTTCTTT	CASSIRENTEAFF
TRBJ1-1	TRBV7-2	-	-	TGTGCCAGCAGCCCCCGGGTGAACACTGAAGCTTTCTTT	CASSPRVNTEAFF
TRBJ2-7	TRBV19	-	-	TGTGCCAGTAGTTCCGGGATAACCTACGAGCAGTACTTC	CASSSGITYEQYF
TRBJ1-2	TRBV14	-	once	TGTGCCAGCAGCCAGGGATGGACCCACTATGGCTACACCTTC	CASSQGWTHYGYTF
TRBJ1-1	TRBV18	-	-	TGTGCCAGCTCCCCTCCGAGGGGCGAGACTGAAGCTTTCTTT	CASSPPRGETEAFF
TRBJ2-7	TRBV19	TRBD1	-	TGTGCCAGTAGTATTTGGTCACAGGGGGCCTACGAGCAGTACTTC	CASSIWSQGAYEQYF
TRBJ1-1	TRBV18	-	-	TGTGCCAGCTCCTCGAGGGGGGCGCGAGGGACTGAAGCTTTCTTT	CASSSRGARGTEAFF